Sequencing of this TCR beta chain was carried out in a study of blood T cells in healthy people across ages. CDR3 length: 17 residues. The V gene lost 3 bases and the J gene lost 5 bases, with 22 bases spanning the gap. In its sample, this clonotype was seen a few times. Combining a sample-barcoded 5' primer with a J-beta primer mix, a second PCR ran for roughly 7 to 12 cycles. TCRdb itself ran the 5' RACE reads through MiXCR, one entry per CDR3 protein. This table holds around 780,000 distinct CDR3 sequences, more than 25% found once. The same specimen was also included in a second study, on T cells of mothers and their children.

V is TRBV12-3 or TRBV12-4 and J is TRBJ2-5; no definite D call. The specimen sequenced was blood. The receptor comes from a boy aged 10-17 years in good health. The CDR3 bases are TGTGCCAGCAGTTTGCCAGGTGGCCTGGGATTAGGGGAGACCCAGTACTTC. It is translated as CASSLPGGLGLGETQYF.